This TCR beta chain came from a study of T cell changes during pregnancy in multiple sclerosis. TCRdb keeps only in-frame clones here, not all; method: immunoSEQ multiplex PCR. The profile shows tens of thousands of clones, 93% of them singletons. This clone was counted once. Germline V gives CDR1 SEHNR, CDR2 FQNEAQ (reference sequence). The CDR3 spans 18 residues. J gave up 0 bases and V 2 bases, and 9 bases lay outside the gene matches. This clonotype originated in a female donor in good health, enrolled as a control in a pregnancy study. The chain is built from TRBV7-9 and TRBJ2-3; 9 nucleotides agree with TRBD2. This specimen consisted of peripheral blood, obtained in the second trimester of pregnancy. DNA of the CDR3: TGTGCCAGCAGCTTACAGTGGCTAGCGGGACTAAGCACAGATACGCAGTATTTT. Protein sequence: CASSLQWLAGLSTDTQYF.